The 22 T cell receptor beta chains reported below all come from one sample, sequenced in a study of cytomegalovirus exposure and HLA in healthy donors. The PCR made use of 60 Vbeta and 13 Jbeta primers. Method: immunoSEQ multiplex PCR; TCRdb's copy keeps in-frame clones and lacks some. The data contain some 160,000 clones, 9.4% of them seen just once; the ten biggest clones take up 1.5% to 2%. The sequenced sample was PBMCs. The receptors come from a male donor in good health and CMV-seronegative.

The genes are TRBV6-5 and TRBJ1-3; 8 positions match TRBD1. V lost 6 bases to trimming and J lost 1 base; unmatched junction nucleotides: 5. CDR1 and CDR2 (germline): MNHEY, SVGAGI. This CDR3 contains 15 residues. CDR3: CASRGQDVSGNTIYF. The CDR3 DNA follows: TGTGCCAGCAGGGGACAGGATGTTTCTGGAAACACCATATATTTT.

The V and J genes are TRBV9 and TRBJ2-1; 15 bases fit TRBD2. The germline V gene has CDR1 SGDLS and CDR2 YYNGEE. CDR3 length: 15 amino acids. V lost 4 bases, J lost 6 bases, and 2 bases stayed unmatched. CDR3 nucleotide sequence: TGTGCCAGCAGCCTGGGACTAGCGGGAGGCAATGAGCAGTTCTTC. The encoded protein is CASSLGLAGGNEQFF.

This clone was observed a handful of times. The V gene is TRBV5-1, the J gene TRBJ1-3; TRBD1 agrees at 8 bases. The V gene end was trimmed by 0 bases and the J gene end by 3 bases; junction bases not matched to a gene: 14. The CDR3 runs to 19 residues. Germline V gives CDR1 SGHRS, CDR2 YFSETQ. The CDR3 nucleotides read TGCGCCAGCAGCTTGGGCCAGGGGGCCCCCTCGAGGGGTGGAAACACCATATATTTT. It encodes CASSLGQGAPSRGGNTIYF.

This clone was found a few times. This sequence joins TRBV29-1 and TRBJ2-3; 8 bases match TRBD2. The J segment lost 1 base and the V segment lost 1 base, leaving 4 bases of the junction unmatched. The CDR3 length is 15 residues. Germline lookup yields CDR1 SQVTM and CDR2 ANQGSEA. The CDR3 spells CSVEAGSGGTDTQYF. The CDR3 region has the DNA TGCAGCGTTGAAGCGGGTAGCGGGGGCACAGATACGCAGTATTTT.

A word on this clone: Relative to the germline gene, one junction end is altered; a read error may explain this. This chain joins TRBV7-2 and TRBJ2-5, with TRBD2 as a possible D gene (7 bases). The CDR3 covers 14 residues. CDR1 SGHTA and CDR2 FQGNSA come from the germline V gene. CDR3 coding DNA: TGTGCCAGCAGCTTGATGGGGGCGGGAGAGGCCCAGTACTTC. Encoded protein: CASSLMGAGEAQYF.

The gene calls are TRBV4-3 and TRBJ2-2, with 10 bases that match TRBD2. Germline CDR1 LGHNA, CDR2 YSLEER. J gave up 4 bases and V 1 base, and 9 bases lay outside the gene matches. The CDR3 is 18 residues long. The CDR3 region has the DNA TGCGCCAGCAGCCAAGCTCTAGCGGGAGAAGGGGGCACCGGGGAGCTGTTTTTT. It yields the protein CASSQALAGEGGTGELFF.

This clone showed up just a few times. The chain links TRBV28 to TRBJ2-7; D not certain. The V end was cut by 3 bases, the J end by 3 bases, with 6 bases between. The CDR3 is 12 residues long. The germline V gene encodes CDR1 MDHEN and CDR2 SYDVKM. The CDR3 is CASSLRNYEQYF. The CDR3 DNA reads as TGTGCCAGCAGTTTGAGGAACTACGAGCAGTACTTC.

This clone has just a few counts. The rearrangement links TRBV9 to TRBJ1-1; D may be TRBD1 (6 bases). The V and J ends lost 3 bases and 6 bases respectively, with 15 bases between them. The CDR3 consists of 14 residues. The germline V gene encodes CDR1 SGDLS and CDR2 YYNGEE. Here the CDR3 DNA reads TGTGCCAGCAGCGGGACAGAGAGGGTAGCTGAAGCTTTCTTT. It specifies CASSGTERVAEAFF.

This clone showed up just a few times. J is TRBJ1-1 and V is TRBV4-3; D is undetermined. This CDR3 spans 15 amino acids. CDR1 is LGHNA and CDR2 is YSLEER in the germline V gene. V lost 1 base, J lost 10 bases, and 19 bases lay in between. CDR3 in amino acids: CASSQGSEGTPGAFF. The CDR3 coding sequence is TGCGCCAGCAGCCAAGGTAGTGAGGGAACTCCGGGAGCTTTCTTT.

This clone was detected a few times. The chain has TRBV6-1 and TRBJ1-3, with D possibly being TRBD1 (5 bases). Germline V lookup: CDR1 MNHNS, CDR2 SASEGT. The CDR3 sequence is 13 residues long. V was trimmed by 1 base and J by 8 bases, leaving 9 bases between them. The CDR3 sequence: CASSEVGGHTIYF. The CDR3 bases are TGTGCCAGCAGTGAAGTCGGGGGACACACCATATATTTT.

This clone was observed a few times. This chain connects TRBV30 to TRBJ1-3, with D unresolved. Per the germline V gene, CDR1 is GTSNPN and CDR2 is SVGIG (reference sequence). The CDR3 totals 14 residues. V was shortened by 0 bases and J by 0 bases, with 6 bases between the two germline ends. The CDR3 sequence: CAWSVLVSGNTIYF. The CDR3, as DNA: TGTGCCTGGAGTGTACTCGTCTCTGGAAACACCATATATTTT. The full variable domain, in which reference TRBV30 and TRBJ1-3 provide the parts outside the CDR3, is SQTIHQWPATLVQPVGSPLSLECTVEGTSNPNLYWYRQAAGRGLQLLFYSVGIGQISSEVPQNLSASRPQDRQFILSSKKLLLSDSGFYLCAWSVLVSGNTIYFGEGSWLTVV.

This clone has only a few counts. The J gene is TRBJ2-7, the V gene TRBV6-5, with D uncertain. Per germline, CDR1 MNHEY and CDR2 SVGAGI. V lost 5 bases, J lost 3 bases, and 14 bases lay in between. The CDR3 length is 14 residues. CDR3 DNA: TGTGCCAGCAGTCTCGGAGTCCTGAACTACGAGCAGTACTTC. It codes for CASSLGVLNYEQYF.

This sequence joins TRBV14 and TRBJ1-1, with unresolved D. The V and J ends lost 4 bases and 8 bases respectively, with 14 bases between them. The germline V gene has CDR1 SGHDN and CDR2 FVKESK. This CDR3 has 13 amino acids. The CDR3 reads CASSPDLGGEAFF. Here the CDR3 DNA reads TGTGCCAGCAGCCCGGACCTGGGAGGGGAAGCTTTCTTT.

This clone was detected a few times. V gene TRBV7-2 combines with J gene TRBJ2-2; D gene ambiguous. The germline CDR1 and CDR2 sequences are SGHTA and FQGNSA. V was shortened by 2 bases and J by 3 bases, with 10 bases between the two germline ends. The CDR3 is 15 amino acids. The CDR3, as DNA: TGTGCCAGCAGCTTAAGACTTGGGTACACCGGGGAGCTGTTTTTT. Protein sequence: CASSLRLGYTGELFF.

A few counts support this clone. Its ends do not fully match the called genes, so a read error is possible. The chain uses TRBV28 and TRBJ2-1; no firm D call. This CDR3 contains 12 residues. Germline lookup yields CDR1 MDHEN and CDR2 SYDVKM. The DNA of the CDR3 is TGTGCCAGCCTGGGTGACTTACGGTCCCCGATCTTC. This translates into CASLGDLRSPIF.

The chain is built from TRBV27 and TRBJ2-7, with TRBD2 identical over 7 bases. Trimming at V came to 0 bases and at J to 0 bases, leaving 8 bases not matched to a gene. This CDR3 region has 17 residues. The germline V gene has CDR1 MNHEY and CDR2 SMNVEV (reference sequence). The CDR3 DNA reads TGTGCCAGCAGTTTATCTGCTTGGGGGGGGAGCTCCTACGAGCAGTACTTC. This codes for CASSLSAWGGSSYEQYF.

This clone was recorded a few times. The chain joins TRBV28 to TRBJ2-1; 8 bases align to TRBD1. Germline values: CDR1 MDHEN, CDR2 SYDVKM. V shed 4 bases and J 8 bases; nucleotides not matched to a gene: 4. This CDR3 has 13 amino acids. This CDR3 is CASSSGGRDEQFF. CDR3 bases: TGTGCCAGCAGTTCAGGGGGCAGGGATGAGCAGTTCTTC.

This clone was picked up a small number of times. J is TRBJ2-7 and V is TRBV4-3; TRBD1 aligns across 9 bases. The germline V gene encodes CDR1 LGHNA and CDR2 YSLEER. This CDR3 spans 15 amino acids. V trimming: 0 bases; J trimming: 2 bases; junction bases outside the gene matches: 2. The CDR3 DNA sequence: TGCGCCAGCAGCCAAGACCGGGACAGGGCCTACGAGCAGTACTTC. It codes for CASSQDRDRAYEQYF.

This clone appeared a few times. The rearrangement links TRBV30 to TRBJ1-1; D call uncertain. Germline assignment: CDR1 GTSNPN and CDR2 SVGIG (reference sequence). This CDR3 is built from 13 residues. Trimming stripped 8 bases from V and 0 bases from J, with 13 bases between. The CDR3 DNA follows: TGTGCCCGTGGGGAGTACCTGAACACTGAAGCTTTCTTT. Translating gives CARGEYLNTEAFF.

This clone has more than one count but fewer than ten. This chain links TRBV19 with TRBJ1-3; D is perhaps TRBD1 (6 bases). Trimming removed 6 bases at V and 0 bases at J, with 18 bases between. Germline values: CDR1 LNHDA, CDR2 SQIVND (reference sequence). The CDR3 extends over 17 amino acids. DNA for the CDR3: TGTGCCAGTAGCCGCCCCCGGGACATTAGCTCTGGAAACACCATATATTTT. Protein: CASSRPRDISSGNTIYF.

This chain uses TRBV7-9 with TRBJ2-7; weak D call: TRBD2 (5 bases). The V end was cut by 4 bases, the J end by 4 bases, with 14 bases between. Germline-derived CDR1 and CDR2 are SEHNR and FQNEAQ (reference sequence). The length of the CDR3 is 14 residues. CDR3 in DNA: TGTGCCAGCAGCTCCCCCCGATGGGAGTACGAGCAGTACTTC. Encoded protein: CASSSPRWEYEQYF.

The chain links TRBV7-2 to TRBJ2-7; 11 nucleotides align to TRBD2. CDR3 length equals 16 residues. Trimming at V came to 2 bases and at J to 0 bases, leaving 3 bases not matched to a gene. The V gene's germline CDR1 is SGHTA and CDR2 FQGNSA. The CDR3 region has the DNA TGTGCCAGCAGCTTACGGACTAGCGGGCTCTCCTACGAGCAGTACTTC. Amino acid sequence: CASSLRTSGLSYEQYF.